This TCR beta chain was sequenced in a study of blood T cell repertoires in COVID-19. Looked up from germline, CDR1 is MDHEN and CDR2 is SYDVKM. V was clipped by 5 bases and J by 6 bases, with 8 bases between them. This CDR3 region has 11 residues. TCRdb keeps only in-frame clones here, not all; method: immunoSEQ multiplex PCR. The data contain about 140,000 clones, approximately 90% of them singletons. Sequenced material: peripheral blood. This rearrangement joins TRBV28 to TRBJ2-7; the D is unclear. The sequence was obtained from a human donor in a cohort sampled during active COVID-19. The CDR3 loop reads CASSPGLEQYF. The CDR3 DNA reads TGTGCCAGCAGTCCAGGTCTCGAGCAGTACTTC. Full variable domain (rest looked up from reference TRBV28 and TRBJ2-7): DVKVTQSSRYLVKRTGEKVFLECVQDMDHENMFWYRQDPGLGLRLIYFSYDVKMKEKGDIPEGYSVSREKKERFSLILESASTNQTSMYLCASSPGLEQYFGPGTRLTVT.